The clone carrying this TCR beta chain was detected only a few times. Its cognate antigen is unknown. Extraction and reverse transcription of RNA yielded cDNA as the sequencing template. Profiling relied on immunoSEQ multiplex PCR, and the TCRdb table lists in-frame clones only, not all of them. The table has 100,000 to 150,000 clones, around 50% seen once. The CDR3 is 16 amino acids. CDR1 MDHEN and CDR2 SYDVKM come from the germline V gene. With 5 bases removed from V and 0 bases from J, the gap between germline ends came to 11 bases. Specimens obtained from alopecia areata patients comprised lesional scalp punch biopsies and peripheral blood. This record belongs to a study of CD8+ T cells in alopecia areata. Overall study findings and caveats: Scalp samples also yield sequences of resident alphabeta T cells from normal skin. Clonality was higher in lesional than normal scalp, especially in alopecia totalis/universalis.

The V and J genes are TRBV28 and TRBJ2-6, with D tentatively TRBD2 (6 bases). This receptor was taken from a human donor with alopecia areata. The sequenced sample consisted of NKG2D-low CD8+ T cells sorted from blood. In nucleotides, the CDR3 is TGTGCCAGCAGTACCCGGGACTCCTCTGGGGCCAACGTCCTGACTTTC. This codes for CASSTRDSSGANVLTF.